This entry lists 30 T cell receptor beta chains sequenced from one sample in a study of blood T cell repertoires in COVID-19. Data came from immunoSEQ multiplex PCR; TCRdb stores just in-frame clones and leaves some out. The sample includes some 320,000 clones, 85% to 95% of them seen just once. Sequencing was performed on PBMCs or T cells enriched from blood (not recorded which). These receptor sequences come from a woman between 25 and 40 years old who had been exposed to COVID-19.

The chain carries TRBV10-3 and TRBJ1-5; a possible D gene is TRBD1 (6 bases). CDR1 is ENHRY and CDR2 is SYGVKD in the germline V gene. CDR3 size: 13 residues. Trimming stripped 7 bases from V and 6 bases from J, with 13 bases between. The CDR3 DNA reads as TGTGCCATCACTACAGGGTATGGTCAGCCCCAGCATTTT. As protein: CAITTGYGQPQHF.

V and J are TRBV7-8 and TRBJ2-1; 11 bases line up with TRBD2. Unmatched junction bases numbered 12, after V lost 4 bases and J lost 10 bases. The CDR3 is made up of 16 amino acids. Germline CDR1 and CDR2: SGHVS and FQNEAQ. CDR3 sequence reads: CASSSRLAGSPREQFF. The DNA of the CDR3 is TGTGCCAGCAGCTCTAGACTAGCGGGGAGCCCCAGGGAGCAGTTCTTC.

The chain is built from TRBV6-5 and TRBJ1-6; D is unclear. This CDR3 contains 12 residues. Per germline, CDR1 MNHEY and CDR2 SVGAGI. V was trimmed by 2 bases and J by 10 bases, leaving 6 bases between them. The CDR3 region is CASSYPRSPLHF. The CDR3 DNA sequence: TGTGCCAGCAGTTACCCGAGGTCACCCCTCCACTTT.

This rearrangement joins TRBV5-1 to TRBJ1-3; no clear D gene. The V end was cut by 1 base, the J end by 1 base, with 9 bases between. This CDR3 is 15 amino acids long. In germline, CDR1 is SGHRS, CDR2 YFSETQ. The CDR3 DNA reads as TGCGCCAGCAGCTTGCTTTCAACATCTGGAAACACCATATATTTT. This codes for CASSLLSTSGNTIYF.

The chain employs TRBV14 and TRBJ1-4; the D is unclear. The germline CDR1 and CDR2 sequences are SGHDN and FVKESK. Trimming left V 2 bases short and J 8 bases short, with 6 bases between. The CDR3 runs to 12 residues. CDR3 nucleotides: TGTGCCAGCAGCCAATCCCTGGAAAAACTGTTTTTT. Translation gives CASSQSLEKLFF.

The CDR3: CASILPGQFTHNEQFF. The CDR3 bases are TGCGCCAGCATTCTACCCGGACAATTTACCCACAATGAGCAGTTCTTC. The V and J genes are TRBV10-1 and TRBJ2-1; possible D gene TRBD1, 5 bases. The CDR3 has 16 residues. V lost 7 bases and J 5 bases, leaving 21 bases between the germline ends. Germline CDR1 is WNHNN and CDR2 is SYGVQD (reference sequence).

V gene TRBV5-1 combines with J gene TRBJ2-5, with D possibly TRBD2 on 6 matching bases. The CDR3 consists of 15 residues. Per germline, CDR1 SGHRS and CDR2 YFSETQ. V shed 4 bases and J shed 5 bases, with 18 bases lying between them. The CDR3: CASSPGNSAGETQYF. In nucleotides, the CDR3 is TGCGCCAGCAGCCCCGGCAACTCGGCGGGGGAGACCCAGTACTTC.

The gene calls are TRBV27 and TRBJ1-2; D remains unclear. V lost 4 bases and J 8 bases, leaving 23 bases between the germline ends. Per the germline V gene, CDR1 is MNHEY and CDR2 is SMNVEV (reference sequence). The CDR3 spans 16 residues. DNA for the CDR3: TGTGCCAGCAGTTCAATAGGGAGGATGCCTTTGGGAGGCTACACCTTC. Translating it yields CASSSIGRMPLGGYTF.

The rearrangement uses TRBV5-1 and TRBJ2-7; 8 nucleotides agree with TRBD1. The V and J ends lost 4 bases and 7 bases, in that order; junction bases with no gene match: 7. The CDR3 runs to 13 residues. Germline CDR1 and CDR2: SGHRS and YFSETQ. The CDR3 DNA reads TGCGCCAGCAGCATCGGACAGGGAGGAGAGCAGTACTTC. Translated, it gives CASSIGQGGEQYF.

The CDR3 protein is CASKGGRGAIGNTIYF. CDR3 in DNA: TGTGCCAGCAAAGGGGGTCGGGGGGCAATCGGAAACACCATATATTTT. The chain links TRBV3-1 (or the pseudogene TRBV3-2) to TRBJ1-3, with D possibly matching TRBD1 (6 bases). Germline CDR1 LGHDT, CDR2 YNNKEL (reference sequence). V lost 7 bases to trimming and J lost 4 bases, with 20 bases between them. This CDR3 has 16 amino acids.

About this clone itself: Other nucleotide sequences in the sample specify the same CDR3. The chain uses TRBV7-9 and TRBJ2-1, with a weak D call TRBD1 (5 bases). CDR1 and CDR2 from the germline V gene are SEHNR and FQNEAQ (reference sequence). CDR3 size: 13 residues. V lost 1 base to trimming and J lost 5 bases, with 6 bases between them. CDR3 amino acids: CASSLGQNNEQFF. CDR3 coding DNA: TGTGCCAGCAGCTTAGGACAGAACAATGAGCAGTTCTTC.

The CDR3 sequence is CASSQAPAGGQPQHF. The CDR3 DNA sequence: TGCGCCAGCAGCCAAGCCCCAGCAGGGGGACAGCCCCAGCATTTT. The chain combines TRBV4-1 with TRBJ1-5, with TRBD1 identical over 7 bases. Germline CDR1 MGHRA, CDR2 YSYEKL. Trimming took 1 base from V and 7 from J; bases not matched to a gene: 7. The CDR3 contains 15 residues.

The rearrangement joins TRBV7-7 to TRBJ2-7; tentative D call: TRBD1 (6 bases). The CDR3 totals 16 residues. Germline V gene sequence: CDR1 SSHAT, CDR2 FNYEAQ (reference sequence). Trimming shortened V by 2 bases and J by 5 bases, and 19 bases separated the two germline ends. This CDR3 reads CASSLLFRDTSDEQYF. The CDR3 nucleotides read TGTGCCAGCAGCTTACTCTTCCGGGACACTTCTGACGAGCAGTACTTC.

The CDR3 sequence: CASSLAILTGQLNTEAFF. Written as DNA, the CDR3 is TGCGCCAGCAGCTTGGCGATTCTTACAGGGCAGTTGAACACTGAAGCTTTCTTT. The genes are TRBV5-1 and TRBJ1-1; a possible D gene is TRBD1 (6 bases). This CDR3 comprises 18 residues. V gave up 0 bases and J gave up 0 bases, with 18 bases separating them. CDR1 and CDR2 from the germline V gene are SGHRS and YFSETQ.

This clone appeared a single time. The rearrangement uses TRBV6-2 or TRBV6-3 and TRBJ2-7; 9 bases agree with TRBD1. The V gene's germline CDR1 is MNHEY and CDR2 SVGEGT. The CDR3 length is 15 residues. Unmatched junction bases numbered 9, after V lost 6 bases and J lost 3 bases. The CDR3, as DNA: TGTGCCAGCAGCTATGGGAGACAGGGGGTCTACGAGCAGTACTTC. It encodes CASSYGRQGVYEQYF.

The rearrangement links TRBV9 to TRBJ2-3; 11 nucleotides align to TRBD2. Germline V gene data show CDR1 as SGDLS and CDR2 as YYNGEE. V lost 2 bases, J lost 1 base, and 6 bases stayed unmatched. The CDR3 is 17 amino acids. The CDR3, as DNA: TGTGCCAGCAGCGTTCTGACTAGCGGGGTGGGCACAGATACGCAGTATTTT. It translates to CASSVLTSGVGTDTQYF.

The rearrangement uses TRBV4-2 and TRBJ1-6, with TRBD1 as a possible D gene (5 bases). This CDR3 region has 14 residues. Germline CDR1 LGHNA, CDR2 YNFKEQ. Trimming shortened V by 1 base and J by 8 bases, and 9 bases separated the two germline ends. This chain's CDR3 is CASSQAGRDSPLHF. DNA for the CDR3: TGTGCCAGCAGCCAAGCAGGCAGGGATTCACCCCTCCACTTT.

The gene calls are TRBV3-1 (or the pseudogene TRBV3-2) and TRBJ2-2; unclear D gene. This CDR3 has 15 residues. Trimming removed 4 bases at V and 2 bases at J, with 11 bases between. Germline V CDR1 and CDR2: LGHDT, YNNKEL (reference sequence). DNA of the CDR3: TGTGCCAGCAGCCTTAAACAGATTAACACCGGGGAGCTGTTTTTT. It translates to CASSLKQINTGELFF.

The V and J genes are TRBV7-3 and TRBJ2-2; TRBD1 matches 7 bases. V was clipped by 5 bases and J by 0 bases; unmatched bases: 6. Germline values: CDR1 SGHTA, CDR2 FQGTGA. The CDR3 length is 16 residues. CDR3 residues: CASSLRGTANTGELFF. The CDR3 DNA is TGTGCCAGCAGCCTCAGGGGGACAGCGAACACCGGGGAGCTGTTTTTT.

The gene calls are TRBV3-1 (or the pseudogene TRBV3-2) and TRBJ2-1; D is uncertain. The CDR3 totals 14 residues. CDR1 and CDR2 from the germline V gene are LGHDT and YNNKEL (reference sequence). Deletions cut 0 bases from V and 9 bases from J, with 12 bases between. The CDR3 loop is CASSQDARVFEQFF. The CDR3 DNA reads as TGTGCCAGCAGCCAAGATGCCCGGGTTTTTGAGCAGTTCTTC.

The chain has TRBV6-5 and TRBJ1-4; D remains ambiguous. The germline V gene encodes CDR1 MNHEY and CDR2 SVGAGI. The CDR3 totals 13 residues. The germline V and J ends were trimmed by 8 bases and 5 bases, with 12 bases remaining between them. The CDR3 DNA follows: TGTGCCAGCCAAGGGCGGGGAAATGAAAAACTGTTTTTT. Translated: CASQGRGNEKLFF.

This chain joins TRBV6-5 and TRBJ2-2; maybe TRBD1 (5 bases). Trimming took off 6 bases at V and 1 base at J, with 9 bases between the two ends. Germline V gene data show CDR1 as MNHEY and CDR2 as SVGAGI. CDR3 length: 14 residues. CDR3 sequence (DNA): TGTGCCAGCAGGGTCCAGGGGAACACCGGGGAGCTGTTTTTT. Protein: CASRVQGNTGELFF.

This clone is a singleton in its sample. The chain links TRBV5-8 to TRBJ1-2; TRBD1 agrees at 7 bases. The CDR3 length is 16 residues. The germline gives CDR1 SGHTS, CDR2 YDEGEE. V lost 1 base to trimming and J lost 3 bases; unmatched junction nucleotides: 9. The CDR3 nucleotides read TGTGCCAGCAGCTTGACCCGGGACAGCCGTTACTATGGCTACACCTTC. Encoded protein: CASSLTRDSRYYGYTF.

The J gene is TRBJ1-5, the V gene TRBV19; maybe TRBD1 (5 bases). Germline V lookup: CDR1 LNHDA, CDR2 SQIVND (reference sequence). Deletions cut 1 base from V and 4 bases from J, with 8 bases between. The CDR3 is 14 residues long. The CDR3 sequence: CASSIGSGNQPQHF. CDR3 nucleotide sequence: TGTGCCAGTAGTATAGGGTCAGGGAATCAGCCCCAGCATTTT.

The chain combines TRBV20-1 with TRBJ2-7; 10 bases align to TRBD2. The V gene's germline CDR1 is DFQATT and CDR2 SNEGSKA (reference sequence). V dropped 3 bases and J dropped 2; count of bases not matched to a gene: 7. The CDR3 covers 15 residues. CDR3 nucleotides: TGCAGTGCTAGTTATAGCGGGGGGCTCACCTACGAGCAGTACTTC. Its protein is CSASYSGGLTYEQYF.

V is TRBV23-1 and J is TRBJ1-5; D is undetermined. TRBV23-1 is an ORF, and what it does is uncertain. The V gene lost 7 bases and the J gene lost 1 base, with 11 bases spanning the gap. The CDR3 has 14 amino acids. CDR3 DNA: TGCGCCAGCACAGCAGGCAGAAGCAATCAGCCCCAGCATTTT. Residues: CASTAGRSNQPQHF.

The V and J genes are TRBV5-1 and TRBJ1-4; D remains ambiguous. Germline-derived CDR1 and CDR2 are SGHRS and YFSETQ. V lost 0 bases to trimming and J lost 1 base, with 4 bases between them. The CDR3 is 14 amino acids. CDR3 loop: CASSLAGTNEKLFF. The CDR3 coding sequence is TGCGCCAGCAGCTTGGCGGGAACTAATGAAAAACTGTTTTTT.

The rearrangement uses TRBV5-4 and TRBJ1-2; 9 bases align to TRBD1. In germline, CDR1 is SGHNT, CDR2 YYREEE (reference sequence). CDR3 length: 15 amino acids. The ends lost 5 bases at V and 1 base at J; junction bases unmatched: 6. The CDR3 nucleotides read TGTGCCAGCAGTGTGGGACAGGGAGTTAACTATGGCTACACCTTC. This translates into CASSVGQGVNYGYTF.

This chain uses TRBV5-1 with TRBJ1-2; 7 bases are a match to TRBD1. The CDR3 spans 16 residues. V shed 4 bases, J shed 2 bases, and the junction held 11 bases outside the gene matches. Per the germline V gene, CDR1 is SGHRS and CDR2 is YFSETQ. The CDR3 DNA reads as TGCGCCAGCAGCCGAGTGGGACAGCTATTAAACTATGGCTACACCTTC. It translates to CASSRVGQLLNYGYTF.

The V and J genes are TRBV14 and TRBJ2-1; D gene ambiguous. This CDR3 region has 18 residues. The V and J ends lost 0 bases and 0 bases respectively, with 15 bases between them. From germline, CDR1 is SGHDN and CDR2 FVKESK. CDR3 nucleotide sequence: TGTGCCAGCAGCCAAGACAGGTATAACTTCTACTCCTACAATGAGCAGTTCTTC. Protein product: CASSQDRYNFYSYNEQFF. The full variable domain, with the rest looked up from reference TRBV14 and TRBJ2-1, is EAGVTQFPSHSVIEKGQTVTLRCDPISGHDNLYWYRRVMGKEIKFLLHFVKESKQDESGMPNNRFLAERTGGTYSTLKVQPAELEDSGVYFCASSQDRYNFYSYNEQFFGPGTRLTVL.